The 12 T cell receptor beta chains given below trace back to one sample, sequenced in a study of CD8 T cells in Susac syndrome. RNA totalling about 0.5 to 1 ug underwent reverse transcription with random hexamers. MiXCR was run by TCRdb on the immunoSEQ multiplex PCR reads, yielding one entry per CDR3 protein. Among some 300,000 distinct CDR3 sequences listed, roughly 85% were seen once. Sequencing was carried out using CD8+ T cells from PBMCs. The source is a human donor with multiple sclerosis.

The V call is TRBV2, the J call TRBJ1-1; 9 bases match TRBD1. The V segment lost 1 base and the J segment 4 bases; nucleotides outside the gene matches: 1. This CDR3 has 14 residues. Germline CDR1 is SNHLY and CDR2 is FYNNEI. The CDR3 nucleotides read TGTGCCAGCAGTGAAGGACAGGGGGGCACTGAAGCTTTCTTT. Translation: CASSEGQGGTEAFF.

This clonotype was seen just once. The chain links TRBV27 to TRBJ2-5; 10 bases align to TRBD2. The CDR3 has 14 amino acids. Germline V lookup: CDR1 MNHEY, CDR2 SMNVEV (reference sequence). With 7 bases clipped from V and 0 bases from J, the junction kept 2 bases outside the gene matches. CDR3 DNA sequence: TGTGCCAGCAAACTAGCGGGGTACCAAGAGACCCAGTACTTC. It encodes CASKLAGYQETQYF.

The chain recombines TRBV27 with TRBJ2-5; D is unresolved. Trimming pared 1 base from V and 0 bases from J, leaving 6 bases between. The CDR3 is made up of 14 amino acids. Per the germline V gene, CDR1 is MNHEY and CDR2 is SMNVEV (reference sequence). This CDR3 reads CASSLFADQETQYF. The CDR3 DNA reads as TGTGCCAGCAGTTTATTCGCGGACCAAGAGACCCAGTACTTC.

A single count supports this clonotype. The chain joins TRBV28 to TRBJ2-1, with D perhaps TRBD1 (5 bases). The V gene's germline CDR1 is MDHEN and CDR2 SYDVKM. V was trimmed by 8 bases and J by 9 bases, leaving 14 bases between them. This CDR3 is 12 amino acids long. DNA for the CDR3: TGTGCCAGCGGAGCAGGGTGGGCTGAGCAGTTCTTC. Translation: CASGAGWAEQFF.

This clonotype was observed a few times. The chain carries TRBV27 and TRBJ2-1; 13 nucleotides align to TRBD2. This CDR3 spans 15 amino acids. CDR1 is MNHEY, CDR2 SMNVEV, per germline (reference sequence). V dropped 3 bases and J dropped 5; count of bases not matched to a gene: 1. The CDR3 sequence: CASSFGTSGNNEQFF. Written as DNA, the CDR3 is TGTGCCAGCAGTTTCGGGACTAGCGGGAACAATGAGCAGTTCTTC.

The CDR3 region has the DNA TGTGCCAGCAGCGGAGCGGGAGGATCGACAGATACGCAGTATTTT. Its protein product is CASSGAGGSTDTQYF. The V and J genes are TRBV9 and TRBJ2-3; 9 bases match TRBD2. The junction had 5 bases not matched to a gene; V was cut back by 3 bases and J by 3 bases. Germline V gives CDR1 SGDLS, CDR2 YYNGEE. The CDR3 sequence is 15 residues long. The complete variable domain, with remaining parts taken from reference TRBV9 and TRBJ2-3, reads DSGVTQTPKHLITATGQRVTLRCSPRSGDLSVYWYQQSLDQGLQFLIQYYNGEERAKGNILERFSAQQFPDLHSELNLSSLELGDSALYFCASSGAGGSTDTQYFGPGTRLTVL.

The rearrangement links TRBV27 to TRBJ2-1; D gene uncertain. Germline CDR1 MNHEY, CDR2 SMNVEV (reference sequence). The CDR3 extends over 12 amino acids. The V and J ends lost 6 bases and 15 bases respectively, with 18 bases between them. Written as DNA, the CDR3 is TGTGCCAGCAGCCGACCCCGCGAAGGGTTGTTCTTC. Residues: CASSRPREGLFF.

CDR3: CASAKGPAEAFF. CDR3 nucleotide sequence: TGTGCCAGCGCCAAGGGGCCGGCTGAAGCTTTCTTT. The V gene is TRBV27, the J gene TRBJ1-1; a possible D gene is TRBD1 (5 bases). Germline V CDR1 and CDR2: MNHEY, SMNVEV (reference sequence). The CDR3 sequence is 12 residues long. V was cut by 8 bases and J by 6 bases, with 13 bases left in between.

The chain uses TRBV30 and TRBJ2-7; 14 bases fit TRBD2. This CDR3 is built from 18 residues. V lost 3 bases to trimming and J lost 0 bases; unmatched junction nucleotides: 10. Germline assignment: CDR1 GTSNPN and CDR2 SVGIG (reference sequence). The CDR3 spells CAWSEPGLAGVTSYEQYF. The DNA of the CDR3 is TGTGCCTGGAGCGAACCGGGACTAGCGGGAGTAACCTCCTACGAGCAGTACTTC.

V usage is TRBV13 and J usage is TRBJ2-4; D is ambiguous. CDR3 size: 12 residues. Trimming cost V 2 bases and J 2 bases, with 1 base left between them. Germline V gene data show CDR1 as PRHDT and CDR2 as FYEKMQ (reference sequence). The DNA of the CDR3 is TGTGCCAGCAGCTTATCCAAAAACATTCAGTACTTC. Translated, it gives CASSLSKNIQYF.

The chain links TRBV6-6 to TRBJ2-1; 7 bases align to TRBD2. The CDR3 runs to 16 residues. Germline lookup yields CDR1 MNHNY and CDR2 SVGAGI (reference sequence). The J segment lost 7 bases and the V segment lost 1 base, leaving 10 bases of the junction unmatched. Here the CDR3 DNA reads TGTGCCAGCAGTTACTACGGGGGAGGGCCAGGTAATGAGCAGTTCTTC. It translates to CASSYYGGGPGNEQFF.

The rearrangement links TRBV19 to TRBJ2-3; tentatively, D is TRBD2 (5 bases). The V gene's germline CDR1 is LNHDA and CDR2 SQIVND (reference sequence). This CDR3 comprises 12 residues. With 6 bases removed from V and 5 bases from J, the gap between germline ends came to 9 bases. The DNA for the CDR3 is TGTGCCAGTAGCCAACTAGGAGATACGCAGTATTTT. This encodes CASSQLGDTQYF.